These 16 T cell receptor beta chains originate from one sample sequenced in a study of patients and donors after allogeneic stem cell transplantation. One entry per CDR3 protein results from TCRdb running MiXCR on the RT-PCR reads. Here the sample spans 190,000 or so distinct CDR3 sequences, around two fifths being singletons. Sequencing input: blood, either unsorted or a sorted T cell fraction (not recorded which). The receptors stem from a human donor who was either an allogeneic HSCT recipient or a stem cell or donor lymphocyte infusion donor (not recorded which). It is not recorded whose cells these are; they may come from a transplant donor.

The genes are TRBV24-1 and TRBJ1-2; D is uncertain. Deletions cut 4 bases from V and 8 bases from J, with 16 bases between. CDR1 and CDR2 from the germline V gene are KGHDR and SFDVKD. The CDR3 is made up of 14 amino acids. CDR3 region: CATSETGSAGGYTF. CDR3 in DNA: TGTGCCACCAGTGAGACCGGGTCCGCGGGCGGCTACACCTTC.

This clonotype was seen many times. The chain couples TRBV9 to TRBJ1-5, with D possibly TRBD1 on 5 matching bases. Germline lookup yields CDR1 SGDLS and CDR2 YYNGEE. The CDR3 is 16 amino acids. V lost 2 bases and J lost 8, with 20 bases in between. The CDR3 nucleotides are TGTGCCAGCAGCGTCTCCGGGACCCTGCCGAGGAAGCCCCAGCATTTT. Its translation: CASSVSGTLPRKPQHF.

The rearrangement uses TRBV6-2 or TRBV6-3 and TRBJ2-1, with a weak D call TRBD2 (6 bases). The V end lost 8 bases, the J end lost 4 bases, and 18 bases lay between the germline ends. The CDR3 is 15 amino acids. Germline lookup yields CDR1 MNHEY and CDR2 SVGEGT. CDR3 amino acids: CASALGTQTYNEQFF. The CDR3 region has the DNA TGTGCCAGCGCCCTAGGGACTCAAACTTACAATGAGCAGTTCTTC.

The chain recombines TRBV27 with TRBJ2-7, with 11 positions matching TRBD2. V lost 3 bases to trimming and J lost 3 bases; unmatched junction nucleotides: 4. Looked up from germline, CDR1 is MNHEY and CDR2 is SMNVEV (reference sequence). This CDR3 region has 15 residues. Written as DNA, the CDR3 is TGTGCCAGCAGTTTTTCGACTAGCGGGGTCTACGAGCAGTACTTC. Protein sequence: CASSFSTSGVYEQYF.

This clonotype was seen repeatedly, ten times or more. The chain carries TRBV11-2 and TRBJ1-1; perhaps TRBD1 as D (5 bases). The CDR3 sequence is 14 residues long. V dropped 5 bases and J dropped 2 bases, with 12 bases sitting between them. CDR1 and CDR2 from the germline V gene are SGHAT and FQNNGV. The DNA for the CDR3 is TGTGCCAGCAGCCCAAGCAGGGTTAACACTGAAGCTTTCTTT. Its protein is CASSPSRVNTEAFF.

This clonotype was picked up a small number of times. This sequence joins TRBV7-2 and TRBJ1-3, with 8 bases that match TRBD1. Germline V lookup: CDR1 SGHTA, CDR2 FQGNSA. V dropped 0 bases and J dropped 5; count of bases not matched to a gene: 3. There are 15 residues in the CDR3. CDR3 bases: TGTGCCAGCAGCTTAGCGGCAGGGGGCCGAAACACCATATATTTT. It codes for CASSLAAGGRNTIYF.

This sequence joins TRBV5-6 and TRBJ2-5; D gene uncertain. The V gene lost 4 bases and the J gene lost 0 bases, with 13 bases spanning the gap. This CDR3 is 15 amino acids long. Germline assignment: CDR1 SGHDT and CDR2 YYEEEE. Here the CDR3 reads CASSERVGDQETQYF. CDR3 coding DNA: TGTGCCAGCAGCGAAAGAGTGGGTGACCAAGAGACCCAGTACTTC. Filled out from reference TRBV5-6 and TRBJ2-5, the complete variable domain reads DAGVTQSPTHLIKTRGQQVTLRCSPKSGHDTVSWYQQALGQGPQFIFQYYEEEERQRGNFPDRFSGHQFPNYSSELNVNALLLGDSALYLCASSERVGDQETQYFGPGTRLLVL.

The J gene is TRBJ2-2, the V gene TRBV6-2 or TRBV6-3; 14 positions agree with TRBD2. This CDR3 has 20 residues. The germline V gene encodes CDR1 MNHEY and CDR2 SVGEGT. V lost 0 bases and J lost 4; bases outside the gene matches: 10. The CDR3 DNA sequence: TGTGCCAGCAGTTACTCCGGACCGGGACTAGCGGGGGCCACCACCGGGGAGCTGTTTTTT. Translated, it gives CASSYSGPGLAGATTGELFF.

This clonotype was detected once. This is likely a read error, given that the CDR3 carries no conserved phenylalanine or tryptophan at its end. The chain combines TRBV7-9 with TRBJ2-2; D is ambiguous. Germline loops: CDR1 SEHNR, CDR2 FQNEAQ (reference sequence). Deletions cut 6 bases from V and 0 bases from J, with 5 bases between. CDR3 length equals 13 residues. For the CDR3, the DNA is TGTGCCAGCAGTTTATCGAACACCGGGGAGCTGTTTTTG. Residues: CASSLSNTGELFL.

The CDR3 is CASSLSSGGAILYEQYF. The DNA for the CDR3 is TGTGCCAGCAGTTTAAGTAGCGGGGGGGCCATTCTCTACGAGCAGTACTTC. The chain uses TRBV12-3 or TRBV12-4 and TRBJ2-7; 11 bases agree with TRBD2. The CDR3 loop spans 17 amino acids. Unmatched junction bases numbered 9, after V lost 2 bases and J lost 3 bases.

This rearrangement joins TRBV7-9 to TRBJ1-1; D not certain. CDR1 is SEHNR and CDR2 is FQNEAQ in the germline V gene (reference sequence). V was cut by 6 bases and J by 3 bases, with 11 bases left in between. The CDR3 covers 13 residues. In nucleotides, the CDR3 is TGTGCCAGCAGTCCCTCCGGGTACACTGAAGCTTTCTTT. This sequence encodes CASSPSGYTEAFF.

This clonotype came up a few times. The V call is TRBV5-1, the J call TRBJ1-4, with a tentative D call TRBD1 (5 bases). The germline gives CDR1 SGHRS, CDR2 YFSETQ. CDR3 length equals 15 residues. V was shortened by 0 bases and J by 7 bases, with 13 bases between the two germline ends. The CDR3 coding sequence is TGCGCCAGCAGCTTGGAAATGGCTGGGGGTGAAAAACTGTTTTTT. Translated, it gives CASSLEMAGGEKLFF.

This clonotype was counted ten times or more. V gene TRBV5-1 combines with J gene TRBJ2-1; 10 bases are a match to TRBD2. This CDR3 is 16 amino acids long. Germline V lookup: CDR1 SGHRS, CDR2 YFSETQ. V dropped 5 bases and J dropped 3; count of bases not matched to a gene: 8. The CDR3 nucleotides are TGCGCCAGCAGTCTGGTTCGGACTAGCGGCTACAATGAGCAGTTCTTC. Translated, it gives CASSLVRTSGYNEQFF.

The gene calls are TRBV7-9 and TRBJ1-4, with 9 bases identical to TRBD1. CDR1 SEHNR and CDR2 FQNEAQ come from the germline V gene (reference sequence). The CDR3 is 16 amino acids. Trimming removed 5 bases from V and 7 bases from J; junction bases left unmatched: 11. CDR3 bases: TGTGCCAGCAGCGGGCGGACAGGGGAAAGCGGTGAAAAACTGTTTTTT. Its translation: CASSGRTGESGEKLFF.

This clonotype was counted only a few times. This chain connects TRBV9 to TRBJ1-2; D remains ambiguous. V dropped 1 base and J dropped 7 bases, with 11 bases sitting between them. In germline, CDR1 is SGDLS, CDR2 YYNGEE. CDR3 length: 13 residues. CDR3 in amino acids: CASSVRGFGGYTF. For the CDR3, the DNA is TGTGCCAGCAGCGTACGGGGATTTGGTGGCTACACCTTC.

The chain uses TRBV10-3 and TRBJ1-4; no clear D gene. The CDR3 is 16 amino acids. Germline assignment: CDR1 ENHRY and CDR2 SYGVKD. V was pared by 0 bases and J by 4 bases, with 12 bases between. The CDR3, as DNA: TGTGCCATCAGTGAGTCGAGGCAGCTCCATAATGAAAAACTGTTTTTT. It specifies CAISESRQLHNEKLFF.